This T cell receptor beta chain appears in the sequencing data of a study of T cell responses to AZD1222 COVID-19 vaccine. Repertoires were generated with immunoSEQ multiplex PCR, while TCRdb's copy carries only in-frame clones and drops some. Of some 88,000 clones listed, around 90% were seen once; the top ten hold about 5.2%. Germline V CDR1 and CDR2: SGHNT, YYREEE (reference sequence). Germline trimming cut 3 bases from V and 6 bases from J; bases unmatched to any gene: 6. CDR3 length equals 16 residues. This clone has more than one count but fewer than ten. The rearrangement links TRBV5-4 to TRBJ2-2, with 12 bases matching TRBD1. The source of this sequence is an adult in good health. The sample in question was peripheral blood, obtained on day 0 of AZD1222 vaccination. In DNA, the CDR3 is TGTGCCAGCAGCTCCAGGGACAGGGGGCTTTCCGGGGAGCTGTTTTTT. It yields the protein CASSSRDRGLSGELFF. The whole variable domain, filled in from reference TRBV5-4 and TRBJ2-2, reads ETGVTQSPTHLIKTRGQQVTLRCSSQSGHNTVSWYQQALGQGPQFIFQYYREEENGRGNFPPRFSGLQFPNYSSELNVNALELDDSALYLCASSSRDRGLSGELFFGEGSRLTVL.